Shown below are 7 T cell receptor beta chains from a single sample sequenced in a study of T cell repertoires in cytomegalovirus infection. TCRdb independently ran MiXCR on the reads; one entry per CDR3 protein. The data contain 400,000 to 550,000 distinct CDR3 sequences, 11% of them singletons. Material: PBMCs. These TCRs come from a human donor in good health (CMV status not recorded). Some clones in this sample may be carry-over from other donors' samples.

This clonotype occurred many times. J is TRBJ2-3 and V is TRBV6-5; 8 nucleotides agree with TRBD2. After removal of 3 bases from V and 5 bases from J, the junction contained 10 bases not matched to a gene. This CDR3 region has 16 residues. From germline, CDR1 is MNHEY and CDR2 SVGAGI. CDR3: CASSYSLAGWRDTQYF. The CDR3 nucleotides read TGTGCCAGCAGTTATTCCTTAGCGGGGTGGCGAGATACGCAGTATTTT.

The gene calls are TRBV20-1 and TRBJ1-4; D possibly corresponds to TRBD1 (5 bases). This CDR3 contains 11 residues. The germline V gene encodes CDR1 DFQATT and CDR2 SNEGSKA (reference sequence). The V gene lost 4 bases and the J gene lost 8 bases, with 8 bases spanning the gap. CDR3 DNA: TGCAGTGCTAAGTGGGGCGAAAAACTGTTTTTT. As protein: CSAKWGEKLFF.

This clonotype was detected a few times. This chain links TRBV6-6 with TRBJ1-1; a possible D gene is TRBD1 (5 bases). CDR3 length: 13 amino acids. V dropped 6 bases and J dropped 8 bases, with 16 bases sitting between them. The germline V gene has CDR1 MNHNY and CDR2 SVGAGI (reference sequence). CDR3 protein: CASSLTVTGEAFF. The CDR3 DNA follows: TGTGCCAGCAGCCTGACAGTTACAGGCGAAGCTTTCTTT.

This clonotype was seen many times. V gene TRBV12-3 or TRBV12-4 combines with J gene TRBJ1-1; perhaps TRBD1 as D (6 bases). The CDR3 sequence is 15 residues long. V was clipped by 6 bases and J by 4 bases, with 18 bases between them. CDR3 residues: CASRREGQGSTEAFF. The DNA for the CDR3 is TGTGCCAGCAGGCGTGAGGGCCAGGGGAGCACTGAAGCTTTCTTT.

This clonotype appeared many times. The rearrangement joins TRBV12-3 or TRBV12-4 to TRBJ2-5, with 9 nucleotides matching TRBD1. V dropped 1 base and J dropped 5; count of bases not matched to a gene: 5. This CDR3 has 15 amino acids. CDR3 nucleotides: TGTGCCAGCAGTTTAGACCGGGACAGGGTCGAGACCCAGTACTTC. Amino acids: CASSLDRDRVETQYF.

This clonotype was seen repeatedly, ten times or more. The CDR3 DNA follows: TGTGCCAGCAGCCTCGGAACTCGGGGGAGAGATACGCAGTATTTT. Translation: CASSLGTRGRDTQYF. This sequence joins TRBV6-5 and TRBJ2-3; maybe TRBD2 (6 bases). The V gene's germline CDR1 is MNHEY and CDR2 SVGAGI. V was pared by 6 bases and J by 5 bases, with 18 bases between. The CDR3 length is 15 residues.

This clonotype appeared many times. For the CDR3, the DNA is TGTGCCAGCACCTCTGGTGGGGCAGGTTCGAACACCGGGGAGCTGTTTTTT. Translating gives CASTSGGAGSNTGELFF. The chain recombines TRBV11-1 with TRBJ2-2; TRBD1 is a possible D gene (5 bases). This CDR3 comprises 17 residues. V lost 7 bases to trimming and J lost 0 bases, with 18 bases between them. The V gene's germline CDR1 is SGHAT and CDR2 FQDESV (reference sequence). The full variable domain, with the rest looked up from reference TRBV11-1 and TRBJ2-2, is EAEVAQSPRYKITEKSQAVAFWCDPISGHATLYWYRQILGQGPELLVQFQDESVVDDSQLPKDRFSAERLKGVDSTLKIQPAELGDSAMYLCASTSGGAGSNTGELFFGEGSRLTVL.